The 27 T cell receptor beta chains below come from one sample, sequenced in a study of beta chain features in type 1 diabetes. Since all of the isolated RNA was reverse transcribed, expressed TCRB transcripts were what got sequenced. The method was immunoSEQ multiplex PCR; TCRdb's version includes in-frame clones alone and lacks a portion of them. Of under 450,000 clones listed, about 14% are singletons. Input material: naive CD4+ T cells from blood. Every receptor here comes from a man under 40 in good health.

In this sample, this clone turned up many times. In DNA form, the CDR3 reads TGCAGCGTTGTTGGGCTCTCTGGGGCCAACGTCCTGACTTTC. It encodes CSVVGLSGANVLTF. The chain carries TRBV29-1 and TRBJ2-6; D call uncertain. V was trimmed by 4 bases and J by 0 bases, leaving 7 bases between them. The CDR3 extends over 14 amino acids. CDR1 SQVTM and CDR2 ANQGSEA come from the germline V gene.

This clone occurred a few times. The rearrangement links TRBV7-9 to TRBJ1-6, with a weak D call TRBD1 (5 bases). This CDR3 comprises 16 residues. The V end was cut by 4 bases, the J end by 0 bases, with 10 bases between. The germline CDR1 and CDR2 sequences are SEHNR and FQNEAQ (reference sequence). This CDR3 is CASSSDTSSYNSPLHF. Written as DNA, the CDR3 is TGTGCCAGCAGCTCGGACACTAGCTCCTATAATTCACCCCTCCACTTT.

The rearrangement uses TRBV7-3 and TRBJ2-5; the D is unclear. Germline V gene data show CDR1 as SGHTA and CDR2 as FQGTGA. The CDR3 has 12 residues. The germline V and J ends were trimmed by 5 bases and 5 bases, with 9 bases remaining between them. CDR3 loop: CASSANGETQYF. Here the CDR3 DNA reads TGTGCCAGCAGCGCAAATGGGGAGACCCAGTACTTC.

This clone was counted a few times. The J gene is TRBJ1-6, the V gene TRBV6-1; D is unresolved. The germline V gene has CDR1 MNHNS and CDR2 SASEGT. V was clipped by 1 base and J by 7 bases, with 8 bases between them. CDR3 length: 14 amino acids. The CDR3 bases are TGTGCCAGCAGTGAAGGAGGTGGCAATTCACCCCTCCACTTT. Protein sequence: CASSEGGGNSPLHF.

This clone was seen a few times. The chain joins TRBV7-9 to TRBJ1-1; D is undetermined. Germline V gene sequence: CDR1 SEHNR, CDR2 FQNEAQ (reference sequence). The CDR3 has 13 amino acids. V shed 1 base and J shed 11 bases, with 14 bases lying between them. CDR3 DNA: TGTGCCAGCAGCTTAGATCGGCAGGATAAGGCTTTCTTT. Its protein product is CASSLDRQDKAFF. The complete variable domain, with remaining parts taken from reference TRBV7-9 and TRBJ1-1, reads DTGVSQNPRHKITKRGQNVTFRCDPISEHNRLYWYRQTLGQGPEFLTYFQNEAQLEKSRLLSDRFSAERPKGSFSTLEIQRTEQGDSAMYLCASSLDRQDKAFFGQGTRLTVV.

This clone was detected a few times. The chain combines TRBV19 with TRBJ2-1; D may be TRBD2 (6 bases). The CDR3 covers 12 residues. V lost 9 bases and J lost 15, with 21 bases in between. The germline V gene encodes CDR1 LNHDA and CDR2 SQIVND (reference sequence). The CDR3 spells CASSSSAGYRFF. The DNA for the CDR3 is TGTGCCAGCTCCTCTTCGGCGGGATATCGGTTCTTC. The full variable domain, in which reference TRBV19 and TRBJ2-1 provide the parts outside the CDR3, is DGGITQSPKYLFRKEGQNVTLSCEQNLNHDAMYWYRQDPGQGLRLIYYSQIVNDFQKGDIAEGYSVSREKKESFPLTVTSAQKNPTAFYLCASSSSAGYRFFGPGTRLTVL.

This clone was picked up a small number of times. The chain couples TRBV29-1 to TRBJ2-3; TRBD2 agrees at 9 bases. Germline CDR1 SQVTM, CDR2 ANQGSEA. The V segment lost 0 bases and the J segment 3 bases; nucleotides outside the gene matches: 1. The length of the CDR3 is 14 residues. CDR3 coding DNA: TGCAGCGTTGAAGAGCGGGGGGGAACAGATACGCAGTATTTT. Its translation: CSVEERGGTDTQYF.

This sequence joins TRBV5-4 and TRBJ2-4, with 8 bases matching TRBD1. The germline gives CDR1 SGHNT, CDR2 YYREEE (reference sequence). This CDR3 contains 15 residues. With V trimmed by 1 base and J by 3 bases, 3 bases remained unmatched. Here the CDR3 DNA reads TGTGCCAGCAGCTTGAACAGGGGGGACAAAAACATTCAGTACTTC. Protein product: CASSLNRGDKNIQYF. Supplemented by reference TRBV5-4 and TRBJ2-4, the full variable domain reads ETGVTQSPTHLIKTRGQQVTLRCSSQSGHNTVSWYQQALGQGPQFIFQYYREEENGRGNFPPRFSGLQFPNYSSELNVNALELDDSALYLCASSLNRGDKNIQYFGAGTRLSVL.

The J gene is TRBJ2-2, the V gene TRBV7-6; D not resolved. V dropped 0 bases and J dropped 4 bases, with 6 bases sitting between them. This CDR3 comprises 14 residues. Germline CDR1 and CDR2: SGHVS and FNYEAQ. CDR3 region: CASSLAYSTGELFF. CDR3 in DNA: TGTGCCAGCAGCTTAGCTTACAGCACCGGGGAGCTGTTTTTT.

This clone was detected a few times. This chain connects TRBV4-3 to TRBJ2-7; 13 nucleotides align to TRBD2. Germline V lookup: CDR1 LGHNA, CDR2 YSLEER. The CDR3 contains 19 residues. Unmatched junction bases numbered 20, after V lost 5 bases and J lost 7 bases. The CDR3 DNA reads TGCGCCAGCAGCAGTTGCCGGACTAGCGGGAGCCCCGGGGGGAATGAGCAGTACGTC. Translation: CASSSCRTSGSPGGNEQYV.

Of note for this clone: An end of the junction does not agree with germline; a read error may underlie this. This chain uses TRBV9 with TRBJ2-1, with TRBD2 identical over 10 bases. Germline V lookup: CDR1 SGDLS, CDR2 YYNGEE. The CDR3 loop spans 16 amino acids. The CDR3 here is CAGSVTAGGLYGEQFF. The CDR3 DNA follows: TGTGCCGGCAGCGTAACAGCGGGAGGGCTTTACGGTGAGCAGTTCTTC.

The chain links TRBV7-2 to TRBJ1-1; possible D gene TRBD1, 6 bases. Trimming pared 5 bases from V and 0 bases from J, leaving 16 bases between. Germline V gives CDR1 SGHTA, CDR2 FQGNSA. The CDR3 sequence is 16 residues long. Here the CDR3 reads CASSPGAGPLNTEAFF. In DNA form, the CDR3 reads TGTGCCAGCAGCCCGGGGGCAGGACCGCTGAACACTGAAGCTTTCTTT.

This clone was observed a few times. V usage is TRBV5-1 and J usage is TRBJ2-7; a possible D gene is TRBD1 (6 bases). The germline V gene encodes CDR1 SGHRS and CDR2 YFSETQ. V lost 2 bases and J 0 bases, leaving 12 bases between the germline ends. The CDR3 is 15 residues long. CDR3 in DNA: TGCGCCAGCAGCTTCGGGACACCGAACTCCTACGAGCAGTACTTC. This translates into CASSFGTPNSYEQYF.

This clone has a handful of counts. The gene calls are TRBV18 and TRBJ2-3; TRBD1 might be the D (6 bases). In germline, CDR1 is KGHSH, CDR2 LQKENI. Trimming took off 1 base at V and 4 bases at J, with 24 bases between the two ends. The CDR3 loop spans 19 amino acids. CDR3: CASSPRGRQHRTWADTQYF. The DNA for the CDR3 is TGTGCCAGCTCACCACGGGGGCGGCAGCACCGGACTTGGGCAGATACGCAGTATTTT.

This clone appeared a few times. The chain couples TRBV10-3 to TRBJ2-5; a possible D gene is TRBD1 (6 bases). CDR3 length equals 14 residues. Germline CDR1 and CDR2: ENHRY and SYGVKD. Trimming removed 5 bases from V and 2 bases from J, with 12 bases in between. The CDR3 coding sequence is TGTGCCATCAGTCCTGGGACAAGTCAAGAGACCCAGTACTTC. It yields the protein CAISPGTSQETQYF.

There are a few counts of this clone. The chain couples TRBV6-6 to TRBJ2-7, with D possibly being TRBD1 or TRBD2 (5 bases each). V shed 8 bases and J shed 0 bases, with 17 bases lying between them. This CDR3 has 15 amino acids. CDR1 is MNHNY, CDR2 SVGAGI, per germline (reference sequence). This CDR3 reads CASARTGLSSYEQYF. The CDR3 DNA sequence: TGTGCCAGCGCGCGCACAGGACTGAGCTCCTACGAGCAGTACTTC.

This clone was counted between two and nine times. The chain recombines TRBV19 with TRBJ2-3; D uncertain. Germline values: CDR1 LNHDA, CDR2 SQIVND (reference sequence). The CDR3 spans 12 residues. The germline V and J ends were trimmed by 4 bases and 2 bases, with 4 bases remaining between them. The CDR3 bases are TGTGCCAGTAGTACGGACACAGATACGCAGTATTTT. Encoded protein: CASSTDTDTQYF.

Remarks on this clone: Other DNA variants within this sample encode the same CDR3. This rearrangement joins TRBV30 to TRBJ1-3, with a weak D call TRBD1 (5 bases). Trimming stripped 0 bases from V and 4 bases from J, with 7 bases between. CDR1 and CDR2 (germline): GTSNPN, SVGIG (reference sequence). The CDR3 is 13 residues long. In DNA form, the CDR3 reads TGTGCCTGGAGTGTAGGGGTAGGAAACACCATATATTTT. Protein: CAWSVGVGNTIYF.

This clone was observed a handful of times. The same CDR3 is also encoded by other DNA sequences in this sample. The chain has TRBV7-3 and TRBJ2-3; no clear D gene. Germline V gives CDR1 SGHTA, CDR2 FQGTGA. The CDR3 spans 12 residues. V lost 4 bases and J lost 0, with 2 bases in between. CDR3 amino acids: CASSSSTDTQYF. CDR3 sequence (DNA): TGTGCCAGCAGCTCTAGCACAGATACGCAGTATTTT.

This sequence joins TRBV12-5 and TRBJ1-5, with a possible D match to TRBD1 (5 bases). Trimming pared 5 bases from V and 5 bases from J, leaving 16 bases between. The CDR3 has 15 amino acids. Germline V lookup: CDR1 LGHNT, CDR2 FRNRAP. In DNA form, the CDR3 reads TGTGCTAGTGGTAGGGACGGGATGTTGCATCAGCCCCAGCATTTT. Its translation is CASGRDGMLHQPQHF.

This clone was counted a few times. The V gene is TRBV11-2, the J gene TRBJ2-7; D perhaps matches TRBD1 (6 bases). The germline CDR1 and CDR2 sequences are SGHAT and FQNNGV. Trimming cost V 5 bases and J 5 bases, with 16 bases left between them. This CDR3 spans 14 amino acids. In DNA form, the CDR3 reads TGTGCCAGCAGCATAACAACTACAGGGAACGAGCAGTACTTC. It yields the protein CASSITTTGNEQYF.

As regards this clone: The same CDR3 also results from other DNA sequences found in this sample. V is TRBV9 and J is TRBJ2-1, with TRBD2 matching 10 bases. The junction had 1 base not matched to a gene; V was cut back by 0 bases and J by 4 bases. The length of the CDR3 is 15 residues. Germline lookup yields CDR1 SGDLS and CDR2 YYNGEE. CDR3 loop: CASSVGTSGYNEQFF. The CDR3 DNA is TGTGCCAGCAGCGTAGGGACTAGCGGATACAATGAGCAGTTCTTC. Using reference TRBV9 and TRBJ2-1 for the parts outside the CDR3, the full variable domain is DSGVTQTPKHLITATGQRVTLRCSPRSGDLSVYWYQQSLDQGLQFLIQYYNGEERAKGNILERFSAQQFPDLHSELNLSSLELGDSALYFCASSVGTSGYNEQFFGPGTRLTVL.

Remarks on this clone: Sequence at one end of the junction differs from germline and may be a read error. The J gene is TRBJ1-2, the V gene TRBV2; TRBD1 aligns across 7 bases. The CDR3 contains 9 residues. In germline, CDR1 is SNHLY, CDR2 FYNNEI. CDR3 sequence (DNA): TGTGCCAGCAGTACCGGGACAGCATTC. Amino acids: CASSTGTAF.

The chain recombines TRBV7-3 with TRBJ2-4; no definite D call. Germline V gene sequence: CDR1 SGHTA, CDR2 FQGTGA. Trimming left V 2 bases short and J 0 bases short, with 8 bases between. This CDR3 is built from 15 residues. The CDR3 sequence: CASSLSKLAKNIQYF. For the CDR3, the DNA is TGTGCCAGCAGCTTATCTAAGCTAGCCAAAAACATTCAGTACTTC.

This chain uses TRBV6-1 with TRBJ2-7, with 12 bases fitting TRBD2. Germline assignment: CDR1 MNHNS and CDR2 SASEGT. The CDR3 contains 13 residues. Trimming at V came to 8 bases and at J to 4 bases, leaving 3 bases not matched to a gene. The CDR3 DNA sequence: TGTGCCAGCGGTACTAGCGGGAGGTACGAGCAGTACGTC. Amino acid sequence: CASGTSGRYEQYV.

The table lists this clone with a few counts. The chain is built from TRBV29-1 and TRBJ2-3, with a tentative D call TRBD2 (6 bases). The CDR3 spans 13 residues. Germline CDR1 is SQVTM and CDR2 is ANQGSEA. Trimming left V 3 bases short and J 3 bases short, with 10 bases between. This chain's CDR3 is CSVEVLATDTQYF. The CDR3 DNA reads as TGCAGCGTTGAGGTACTAGCAACAGATACGCAGTATTTT.

This clone came up a few times. The genes are TRBV7-6 and TRBJ2-3; D is unresolved. This CDR3 has 14 residues. Germline V gene data show CDR1 as SGHVS and CDR2 as FNYEAQ. The V and J ends lost 5 bases and 0 bases respectively, with 9 bases between them. CDR3 sequence (DNA): TGTGCCAGCAGCCACCCAACTAGCACAGATACGCAGTATTTT. As protein: CASSHPTSTDTQYF.